This T cell receptor (beta chain) was sequenced during a study of blood T cell repertoires in COVID-19. The ends lost 5 bases at V and 8 bases at J; junction bases unmatched: 12. Germline CDR1 and CDR2: MNHNY and SVGAGI (reference sequence). The CDR3 loop spans 16 amino acids. The table came from immunoSEQ multiplex PCR; TCRdb's copy has only in-frame clones and leaves some out. The table records 300,000 to 400,000 clones, roughly nine tenths of them present only once. This rearrangement joins TRBV6-6 to TRBJ2-1, with 10 bases aligning to TRBD1. Sequences were obtained from PBMCs or T cells enriched from blood (not recorded which). The clonotype originates from a man aged 18 to 30 who had recovered from COVID-19. In nucleotides, the CDR3 is TGTGCCAGCAGTCGAACAAGACAGGGGGCGCCGGATGAGCAGTTCTTC. The encoded protein is CASSRTRQGAPDEQFF.